This T cell receptor (beta chain) was found in a study of T-cell memory formation after mild COVID-19. There are a few counts of this clonotype. Its antigen is currently unknown. Constant-segment primers were used for 5'RACE, and the resulting TCR alpha and TCR beta cDNA libraries carried sample barcodes and UMIs. TCRdb re-called the 5' RACE reads with MiXCR, one entry per CDR3 protein. The table includes approximately 50,000 distinct CDR3 sequences, 9.3% detected once. Findings and limits, study-wide: Pre-infection memory carried some responding clones, suggesting that cross-reactive memory joined. Day 15 to 85 contracting clones showed balanced CD4/CD8; day 15 to 37 expanders favored CD4+. The authors did not confirm SARS-CoV-2 specificity of second-wave clones peaking day 37.

The sequenced sample consisted of PBMCs or a T cell subset sorted from them (not recorded which). This TCR came from an adult woman who had mild COVID-19 (a few samples of this study predate the infection). Cell type and time point are not known.

The chain's CDR3 is CASSRLWREVSYNEQFF. CDR3 DNA: TGTGCCAGCAGCCGACTGTGGCGGGAGGTCTCCTACAATGAGCAGTTCTTC. The chain recombines TRBV9 with TRBJ2-1, with 8 bases that match TRBD2. Trimming removed 4 bases from V and 0 bases from J; junction bases left unmatched: 9. Per the germline V gene, CDR1 is SGDLS and CDR2 is YYNGEE. The CDR3 has 17 amino acids. Together with reference TRBV9 and TRBJ2-1, the CDR3 gives the full variable domain: DSGVTQTPKHLITATGQRVTLRCSPRSGDLSVYWYQQSLDQGLQFLIQYYNGEERAKGNILERFSAQQFPDLHSELNLSSLELGDSALYFCASSRLWREVSYNEQFFGPGTRLTVL.